This T cell receptor beta chain stems from a study of glioma-infiltrating T cells. CDR1 is MNHEY and CDR2 is SMNVEV in the germline V gene (reference sequence). This CDR3 contains 14 residues. The iRepertoire nested amplicon-rescue multiplex PCR amplified TCR alpha and beta CDR3s from RNA. Using its own MiXCR run on the multiplex PCR reads, TCRdb lists one record per CDR3 protein. The repertoire holds 150,000 to 200,000 distinct CDR3 sequences, with about 31% as singletons. With regard to this clonotype: Mismatch with germline at one junction end may stem from a read error.

The sample consisted of glioma tissue, nonneoplastic brain tissue, or PBMCs (not recorded which). The chain combines TRBV27 with TRBJ2-2; perhaps TRBD1 as D (5 bases). This receptor was taken from a human donor with low-grade glioma or glioblastoma, undergoing nonglioma brain surgery, or in good health (not recorded which). CDR3 region: CASRRSGSPEEMFF. The CDR3 bases are TGTGCCAGCAGAAGGTCAGGGTCCCCCGAGGAGATGTTTTTT.